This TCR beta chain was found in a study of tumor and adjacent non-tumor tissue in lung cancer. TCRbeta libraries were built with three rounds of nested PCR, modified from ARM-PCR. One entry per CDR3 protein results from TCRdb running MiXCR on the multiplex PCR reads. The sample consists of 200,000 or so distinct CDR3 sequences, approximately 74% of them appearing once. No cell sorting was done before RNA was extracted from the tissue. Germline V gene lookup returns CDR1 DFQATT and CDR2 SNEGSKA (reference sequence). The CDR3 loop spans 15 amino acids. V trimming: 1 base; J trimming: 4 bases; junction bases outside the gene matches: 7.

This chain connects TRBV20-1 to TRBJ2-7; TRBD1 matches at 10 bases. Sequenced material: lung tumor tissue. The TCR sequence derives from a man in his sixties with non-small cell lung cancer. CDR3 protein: CSARGTGGFCYEQYF. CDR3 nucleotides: TGCAGTGCTAGAGGGACAGGGGGTTTTTGTTACGAGCAGTACTTC.